A selection of T cell receptor beta chains follows, all from one sample in a study of T cell responses to AZD1222 COVID-19 vaccine. Assay used: immunoSEQ multiplex PCR; TCRdb lists only in-frame clones, some missing. The sample lists about 150,000 clones; approximately 90% were seen once. The sample in question was peripheral blood, obtained 28 days after the second AZD1222 dose. These receptors all stem from an adult who received the AZD1222 COVID-19 vaccine. CDR3s include the opening cysteine and the closing phenylalanine or tryptophan.

v_call	j_call	cdr3_aa
TRBV3-1/TRBV3-2	TRBJ2-1	CASSQVLGTGGPGMNEQFF
TRBV2	TRBJ1-6	CASSLRGDSPLHF
TRBV30	TRBJ2-2	CAWREGARNTGELFF
TRBV7-8	TRBJ2-3	CASSLGTDTQYF
TRBV6-2/TRBV6-3	TRBJ1-5	CASSSEGDYQPQHF
TRBV10-1	TRBJ1-1	CASSRSNTEAFF
TRBV15	TRBJ1-2	CATSRGAVAGNYGYTF
TRBV4-1	TRBJ2-1	CASSQAIAGGPYNEQFF
TRBV15	TRBJ2-3	CATRAGGPDTQYF
TRBV5-4	TRBJ1-1	CASSLEDQNTEAFF
TRBV27	TRBJ1-5	CASSFAGDQPQHF
TRBV19	TRBJ1-2	CASSIKGGLSYGYTF
TRBV19	TRBJ1-4	CASASQGNNEKLFF
TRBV25-1	TRBJ1-5	CASSEAGQGQQPQHF
TRBV29-1	TRBJ1-5	CSVAGTYPDQPQHF
TRBV11-3	TRBJ1-6	CASSFGRTDSPLHF
TRBV5-1	TRBJ1-4	CASSLVPPGPRNEKLFF
TRBV5-4	TRBJ2-6	CASSYRQSSGANVLTF
TRBV19	TRBJ1-6	CATEDRRGSPLHF
TRBV6-5	TRBJ1-3	CASSYGRTGNTIYF
TRBV7-8	TRBJ1-5	CASSLGRNNQPQHF
TRBV7-2	TRBJ2-7	CASSLEAGAHYEQYF
TRBV12-3/TRBV12-4	TRBJ1-5	CASSLATGSPQHF
TRBV7-6	TRBJ2-7	CASSLTSDYEQYF
TRBV4-1	TRBJ2-4	CASSQGLVAKNIQYF
TRBV19	TRBJ1-1	CASSSRRDRGPEAFF
TRBV11-2	TRBJ1-5	CASSSTQGVGQPQHF